This TCR beta chain originates from a study of blood T cell repertoires in COVID-19 (dated by TCRdb to about 2020). Turning to the overall study: Samples from collaborators originated in the United States, Italy and Spain and spanned both the acute and convalescent phases of COVID-19. The prospective study material was composed of cDNA or gDNA derived from T cells, B-cell-depleted T cells, or PBMCs. Subjects who had been exposed to COVID-19, were actively infected with it, or had recovered from it provided the deeply sampled blood TCRbeta repertoires that made up the dataset. The repertoires were released in a freely available public database meant as a resource for research on the immune response to SARS-CoV-2. The samples were drawn from the first 160 participants of the ongoing ImmuneRACE study and from 950 to 1,500 subjects provided by 6 global collaborators. Nearly every sample came with metadata listing a de-identified subject ID, COVID-19 status, age in years and sex. Where available, HLA class I and class II types were obtained from metadata supplied by the sample provider rather than from assay-based typing. Overall study outcomes, separate from this receptor: The quantity of clinical and demographic metadata differed by source and by participant and was supplied without curation.

Samples from volunteer blood donors who had recovered from COVID-19 were contributed by a second Seattle source. Each collaborating institution followed its own protocols to collect whole blood in K2EDTA tubes. For TCRbeta analysis, collaborators shipped samples in one of three forms: frozen whole blood, isolated PBMCs, or DNA extracted from either of those sample types. Remarks on this clone: Its antigen is still unknown. Per-base qualities were not stored, and no clone one base away is much larger.

The immunoSEQ Assay, a bias-controlled multiplex PCR, was used to amplify TCRbeta CDR3 regions from genomic DNA. Per the authors' processing: Within the assay, amplification of reference gene primers was used to estimate how many nucleated cells each sample contained. Sequence reads were collapsed and filtered to measure the absolute abundance of every unique TCRbeta CDR3 rearrangement. For each sample, productive Simpson clonality was calculated as the square root of Simpson's diversity index across productive rearrangements. As stored in TCRdb, this immuneACCESS dataset retains in-frame rearrangements with V and J assigned. A fraction of the clones does not appear; measured against another copy, unresolved V genes explain less than half of the discrepancy, and the remainder lacks a known reason. The V and J calls and the clone size are those of that table, but D and trimming were determined from the DNA. The sample profile shows about 300,000 clones; about nine tenths of them were found once. The leading ten clones occupy approximately 6.6% of the sample.

There are 11 amino acids in the CDR3, from cysteine to phenylalanine inclusive. This entry keeps only the CDR3 DNA: 33 bases, framed from base 1. V is cut by 6 bases and J by 5 bases, and the space between the germline ends is 5 bases. Sequences MNHEY (CDR1) and SVGAGI (CDR2) are obtained from the germline V gene. In this chain, TRBV6-5 is recombined with TRBJ1-5, with the identity of the D gene unclear. The specimen was peripheral blood. The receptor was derived from a woman in her thirties who had recovered from COVID-19. The CDR3 protein is CASRGDQPQHF. The DNA sequence reads TGTGCCAGCAGGGGAGATCAGCCCCAGCATTTT.